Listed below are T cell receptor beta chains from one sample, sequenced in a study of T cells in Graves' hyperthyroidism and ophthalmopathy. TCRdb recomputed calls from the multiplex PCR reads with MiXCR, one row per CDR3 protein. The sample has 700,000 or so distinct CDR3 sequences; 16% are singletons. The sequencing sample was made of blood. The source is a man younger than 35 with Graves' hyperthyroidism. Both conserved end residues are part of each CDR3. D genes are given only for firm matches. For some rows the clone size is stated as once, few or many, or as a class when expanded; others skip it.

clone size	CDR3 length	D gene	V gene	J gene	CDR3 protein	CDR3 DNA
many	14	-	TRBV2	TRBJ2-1	CASSDPRGWNEQFF	TGTGCCAGCAGCGACCCTAGGGGCTGGAATGAGCAGTTCTTC
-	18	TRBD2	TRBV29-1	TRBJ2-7	CSVEDLAGGFGPAYEQYF	TGCAGCGTTGAAGATCTTGCGGGGGGGTTCGGACCCGCCTACGAGCAGTACTTC
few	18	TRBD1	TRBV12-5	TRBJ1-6	CASGLTLTGSSYNSPLHF	TGTGCTAGTGGTTTAACCTTGACAGGGAGCTCCTATAATTCACCCCTCCACTTT
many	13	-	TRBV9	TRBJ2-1	CASSVSRGNEQFF	TGTGCCAGCAGCGTGTCAAGGGGTAATGAGCAGTTCTTC
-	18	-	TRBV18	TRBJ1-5	CASSPANRGVYSNQPQHF	TGTGCCAGCTCACCAGCCAACCGAGGGGTTTACAGCAATCAGCCCCAGCATTTT
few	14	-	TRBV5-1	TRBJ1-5	CASSLGRDHRPQHF	TGCGCCAGCAGCTTGGGGCGGGACCATCGGCCCCAGCATTTT
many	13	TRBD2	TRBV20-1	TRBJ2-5	CSARTSGSGTQYF	TGCAGTGCTAGGACTAGCGGGAGTGGGACCCAGTACTTC
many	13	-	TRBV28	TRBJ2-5	CASSPTYQETQYF	TGTGCCAGCAGCCCGACGTACCAAGAGACCCAGTACTTC
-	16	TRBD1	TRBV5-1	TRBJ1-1	CASSLAGTALNTEAFF	TGCGCCAGCAGCTTGGCCGGGACAGCCCTTAACACTGAAGCTTTCTTT
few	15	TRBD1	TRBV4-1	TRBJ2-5	CASSQQTGEIETQYF	TGCGCCAGCAGCCAGCAGACAGGGGAAATAGAGACCCAGTACTTC
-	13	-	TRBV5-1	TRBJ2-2	CASRTGFTGELFF	TGCGCCAGCCGTACAGGGTTCACCGGGGAGCTGTTTTTT
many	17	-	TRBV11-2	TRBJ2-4	CASSLESVAQAKNIQYF	TGTGCCAGCAGCTTAGAATCGGTGGCCCAAGCCAAAAACATTCAGTACTTC
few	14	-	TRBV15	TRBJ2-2	CATGGGSWAGELFF	TGTGCCACCGGGGGTGGGAGCTGGGCCGGGGAGCTGTTTTTT
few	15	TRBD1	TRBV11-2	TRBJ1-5	CASSLSRGTGQPQHF	TGTGCCAGCAGCTTAAGCAGGGGGACGGGGCAGCCCCAGCATTTT
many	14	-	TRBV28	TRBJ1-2	CASSTNRAGYGYTF	TGTGCCAGCAGTACAAACAGGGCAGGTTATGGCTACACCTTC
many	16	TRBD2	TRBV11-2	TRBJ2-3	CASSLRLAGDTDTQYF	TGTGCCAGCAGCTTAAGACTAGCGGGAGACACAGATACGCAGTATTTT
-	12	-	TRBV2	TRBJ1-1	CASTGTHTEAFF	TGTGCCAGCACTGGGACACACACTGAAGCTTTCTTT
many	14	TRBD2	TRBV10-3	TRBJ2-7	CAIRLAGERDEQYF	TGTGCCATCAGGCTAGCGGGGGAACGGGACGAGCAGTACTTC
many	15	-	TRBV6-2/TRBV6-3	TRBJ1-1	CASSYSGAGNTEAFF	TGTGCCAGCAGTTACTCGGGGGCCGGGAACACTGAAGCTTTCTTT
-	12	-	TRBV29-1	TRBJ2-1	CSVAPDYNEQFF	TGCAGCGTTGCCCCTGATTACAATGAGCAGTTCTTC
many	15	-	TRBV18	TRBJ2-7	CASSPSSDSAYEQYF	TGTGCCAGCTCACCATCTTCGGACAGCGCCTACGAGCAGTACTTC
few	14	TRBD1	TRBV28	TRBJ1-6	CASSGDRGYSPLHF	TGTGCCAGCAGCGGGGACAGGGGATATTCACCCCTCCACTTT
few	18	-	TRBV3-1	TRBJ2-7	CASSQDPRQALFLDEQYF	TGTGCCAGCAGCCAAGATCCCCGACAGGCCCTGTTCTTAGACGAGCAGTACTTC
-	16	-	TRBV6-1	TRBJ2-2	CASSEMWRVRAGELFF	TGTGCCAGCAGTGAAATGTGGAGGGTGAGGGCCGGGGAGCTGTTTTTT
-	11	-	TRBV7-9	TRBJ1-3	CASSLTNTIYF	TGTGCCAGCAGCCTTACGAACACCATATATTTT
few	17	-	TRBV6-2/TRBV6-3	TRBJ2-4	CASSYSRRDPIKNIQYF	TGTGCCAGCAGTTACTCGAGACGGGATCCTATCAAAAACATTCAGTACTTC
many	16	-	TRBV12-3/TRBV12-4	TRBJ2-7	CASSGGKVAVLYEQYF	TGTGCCAGCAGTGGGGGAAAAGTGGCGGTACTCTACGAGCAGTACTTC
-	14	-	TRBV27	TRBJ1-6	CASSFVPYNSPLHF	TGTGCCAGCAGTTTTGTCCCTTATAATTCACCCCTCCACTTT
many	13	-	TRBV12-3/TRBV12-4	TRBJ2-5	CASSLGLEETQYF	TGTGCCAGCAGTTTGGGACTTGAGGAGACCCAGTACTTC
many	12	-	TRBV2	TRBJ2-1	CASTSGYNEQSF	TGTGCCAGCACCTCAGGGTATAATGAGCAGTCCTTC
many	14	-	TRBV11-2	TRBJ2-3	CASSSHWGTDTQYF	TGTGCCAGCAGCTCCCACTGGGGCACAGATACGCAGTATTTT